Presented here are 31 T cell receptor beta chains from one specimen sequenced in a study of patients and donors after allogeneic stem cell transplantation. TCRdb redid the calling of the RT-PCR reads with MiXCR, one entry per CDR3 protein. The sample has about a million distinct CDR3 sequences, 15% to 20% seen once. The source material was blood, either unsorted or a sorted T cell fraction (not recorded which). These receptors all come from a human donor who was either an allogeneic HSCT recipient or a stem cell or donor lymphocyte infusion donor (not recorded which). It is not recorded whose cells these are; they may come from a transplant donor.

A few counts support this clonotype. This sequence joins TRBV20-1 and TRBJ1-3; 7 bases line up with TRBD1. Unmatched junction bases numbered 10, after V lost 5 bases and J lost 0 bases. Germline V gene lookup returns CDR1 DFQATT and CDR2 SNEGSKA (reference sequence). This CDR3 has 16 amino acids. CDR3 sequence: CSAYGTVLPSGNTIYF. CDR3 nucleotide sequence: TGCAGTGCTTACGGGACAGTGCTACCCTCTGGAAACACCATATATTTT.

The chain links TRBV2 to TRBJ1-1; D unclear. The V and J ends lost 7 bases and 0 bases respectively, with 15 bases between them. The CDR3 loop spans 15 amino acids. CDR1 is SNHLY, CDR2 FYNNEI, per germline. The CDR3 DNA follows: TGTGCCAGCACCCCGTACTCACAGATGAACACTGAAGCTTTCTTT. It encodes CASTPYSQMNTEAFF.

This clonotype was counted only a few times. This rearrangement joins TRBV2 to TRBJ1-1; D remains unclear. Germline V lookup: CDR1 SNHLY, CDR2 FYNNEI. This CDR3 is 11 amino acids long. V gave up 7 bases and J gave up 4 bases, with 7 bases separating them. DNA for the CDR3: TGTGCCAGCATAGAGGGCACTGAAGCTTTCTTT. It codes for CASIEGTEAFF.

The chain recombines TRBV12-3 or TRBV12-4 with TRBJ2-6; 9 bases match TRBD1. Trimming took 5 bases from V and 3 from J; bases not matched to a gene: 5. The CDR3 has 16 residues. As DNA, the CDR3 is TGTGCCAGCAGTACAGGGGGCTCCTATGGGGCCAACGTCCTGACTTTC. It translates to CASSTGGSYGANVLTF.

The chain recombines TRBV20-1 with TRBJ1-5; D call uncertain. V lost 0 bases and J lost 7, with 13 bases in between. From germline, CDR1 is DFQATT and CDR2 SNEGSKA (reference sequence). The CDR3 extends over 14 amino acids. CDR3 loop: CSAREDRRRQPQHF. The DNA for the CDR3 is TGCAGTGCTAGAGAGGATCGTAGGAGGCAGCCCCAGCATTTT.

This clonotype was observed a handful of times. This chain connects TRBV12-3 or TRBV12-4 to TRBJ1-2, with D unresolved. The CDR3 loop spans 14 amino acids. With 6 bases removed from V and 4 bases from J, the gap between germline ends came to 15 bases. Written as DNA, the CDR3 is TGTGCCAGCAGCCAGGAGGGCAAGCTCTATGGCTACACCTTC. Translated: CASSQEGKLYGYTF.

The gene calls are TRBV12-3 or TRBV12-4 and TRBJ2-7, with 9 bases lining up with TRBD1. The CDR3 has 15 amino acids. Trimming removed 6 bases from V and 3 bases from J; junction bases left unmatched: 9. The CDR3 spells CASSPRDRAFYEQYF. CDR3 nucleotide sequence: TGTGCCAGCAGCCCCCGGGACAGGGCCTTCTACGAGCAGTACTTC.

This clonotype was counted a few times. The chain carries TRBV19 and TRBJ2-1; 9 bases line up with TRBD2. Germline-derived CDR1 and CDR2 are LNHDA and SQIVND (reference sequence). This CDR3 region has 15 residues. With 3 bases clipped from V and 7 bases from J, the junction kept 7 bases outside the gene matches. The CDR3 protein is CASSMSSGGFNEQFF. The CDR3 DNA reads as TGTGCCAGTAGTATGTCGAGCGGGGGGTTTAATGAGCAGTTCTTC.

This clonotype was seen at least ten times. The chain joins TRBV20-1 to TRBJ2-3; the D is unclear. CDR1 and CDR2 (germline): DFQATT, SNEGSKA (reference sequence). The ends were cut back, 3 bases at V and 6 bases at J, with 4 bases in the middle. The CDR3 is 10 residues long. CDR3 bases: TGCAGTGCTAGCGTGGATACGCAGTATTTT. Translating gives CSASVDTQYF.

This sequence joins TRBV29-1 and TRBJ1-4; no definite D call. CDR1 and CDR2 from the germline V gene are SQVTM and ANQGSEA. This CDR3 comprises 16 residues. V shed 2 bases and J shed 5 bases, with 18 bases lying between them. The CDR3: CSVEQEPLGVNEKLFF. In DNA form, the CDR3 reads TGCAGCGTTGAACAGGAGCCCCTCGGAGTGAATGAAAAACTGTTTTTT.

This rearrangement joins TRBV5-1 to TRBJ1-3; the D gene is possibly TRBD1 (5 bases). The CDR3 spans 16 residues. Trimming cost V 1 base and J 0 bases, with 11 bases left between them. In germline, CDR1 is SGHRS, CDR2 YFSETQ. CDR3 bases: TGCGCCAGCAGCTTGTCCGGGGCCGGCTCTGGAAACACCATATATTTT. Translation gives CASSLSGAGSGNTIYF.

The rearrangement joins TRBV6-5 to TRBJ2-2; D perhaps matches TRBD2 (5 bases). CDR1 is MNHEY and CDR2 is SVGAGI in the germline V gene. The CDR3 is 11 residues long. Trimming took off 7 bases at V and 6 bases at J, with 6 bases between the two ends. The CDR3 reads CASIGAGELFF. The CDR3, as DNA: TGTGCCAGCATCGGGGCCGGGGAGCTGTTTTTT.

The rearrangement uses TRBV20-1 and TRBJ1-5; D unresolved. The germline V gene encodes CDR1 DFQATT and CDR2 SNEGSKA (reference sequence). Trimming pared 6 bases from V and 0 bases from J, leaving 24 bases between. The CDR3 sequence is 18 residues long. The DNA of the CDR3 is TGCAGTGCCCCAATTCCCGTACAGAGAAGGTATAGCAATCAGCCCCAGCATTTT. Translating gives CSAPIPVQRRYSNQPQHF.

CDR3 nucleotide sequence: TGTGCCAGCAGTTTGGAGGGGAAGCCTAACTATGGCTACACCTTC. Its translation is CASSLEGKPNYGYTF. V is TRBV12-3 or TRBV12-4 and J is TRBJ1-2, with a weak D call TRBD1 (5 bases). There are 15 residues in the CDR3. Trimming removed 3 bases from V and 0 bases from J, with 11 bases in between.

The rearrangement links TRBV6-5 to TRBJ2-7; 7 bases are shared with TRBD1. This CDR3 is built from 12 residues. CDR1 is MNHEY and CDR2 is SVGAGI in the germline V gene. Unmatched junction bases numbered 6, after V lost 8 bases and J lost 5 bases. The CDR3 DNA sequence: TGTGCCAGCCACAGGGGTACGGACGAGCAGTACTTC. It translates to CASHRGTDEQYF.

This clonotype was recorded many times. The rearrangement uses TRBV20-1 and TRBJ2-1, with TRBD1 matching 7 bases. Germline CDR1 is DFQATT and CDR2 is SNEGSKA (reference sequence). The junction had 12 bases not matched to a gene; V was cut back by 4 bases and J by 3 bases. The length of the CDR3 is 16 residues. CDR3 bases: TGCAGTGCTAACCCTTGGACAGGAACCGACTACAATGAGCAGTTCTTC. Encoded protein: CSANPWTGTDYNEQFF.

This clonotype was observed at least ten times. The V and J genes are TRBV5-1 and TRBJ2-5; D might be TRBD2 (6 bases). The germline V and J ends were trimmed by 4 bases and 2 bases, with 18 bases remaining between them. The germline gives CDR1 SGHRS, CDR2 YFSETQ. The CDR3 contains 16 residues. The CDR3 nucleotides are TGCGCCAGCAGCGTGGCCCCCCGGGCGGGGCAAGAGACCCAGTACTTC. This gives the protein CASSVAPRAGQETQYF.

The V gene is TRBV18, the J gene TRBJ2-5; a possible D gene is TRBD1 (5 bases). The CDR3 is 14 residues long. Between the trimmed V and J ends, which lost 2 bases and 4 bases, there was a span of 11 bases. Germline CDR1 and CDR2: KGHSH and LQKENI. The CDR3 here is CASSPGARGETQYF. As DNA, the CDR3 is TGTGCCAGCTCACCAGGGGCACGCGGAGAGACCCAGTACTTC.

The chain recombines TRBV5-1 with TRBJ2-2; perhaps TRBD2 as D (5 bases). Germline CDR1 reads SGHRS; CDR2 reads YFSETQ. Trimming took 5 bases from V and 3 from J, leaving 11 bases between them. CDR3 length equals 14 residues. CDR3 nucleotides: TGCGCCAGCAGACCTCCGGGATACACCGGGGAGCTGTTTTTT. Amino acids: CASRPPGYTGELFF.

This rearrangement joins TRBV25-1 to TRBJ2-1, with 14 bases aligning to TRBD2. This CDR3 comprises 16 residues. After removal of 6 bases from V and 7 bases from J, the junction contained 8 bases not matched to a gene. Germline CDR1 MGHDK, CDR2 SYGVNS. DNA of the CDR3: TGTGCCAGCAGCAGAAGGACTAGCGGGAGGTTAAATGAGCAGTTCTTC. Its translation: CASSRRTSGRLNEQFF. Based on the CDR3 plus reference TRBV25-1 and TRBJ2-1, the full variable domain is EADIYQTPRYLVIGTGKKITLECSQTMGHDKMYWYQQDPGMELHLIHYSYGVNSTEKGDLSSESTVSRIRTEHFPLTLESARPSHTSQYLCASSRRTSGRLNEQFFGPGTRLTVL.

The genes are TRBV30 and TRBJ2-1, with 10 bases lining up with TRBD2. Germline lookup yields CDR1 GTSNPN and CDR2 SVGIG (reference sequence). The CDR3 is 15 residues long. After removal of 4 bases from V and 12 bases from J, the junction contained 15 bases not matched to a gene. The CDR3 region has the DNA TGTGCCTGGAACCCCGGGACTAGCGCGTGGATTGGGCAGTTCTTC. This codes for CAWNPGTSAWIGQFF. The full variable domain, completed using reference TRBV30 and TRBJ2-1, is SQTIHQWPATLVQPVGSPLSLECTVEGTSNPNLYWYRQAAGRGLQLLFYSVGIGQISSEVPQNLSASRPQDRQFILSSKKLLLSDSGFYLCAWNPGTSAWIGQFFGPGTRLTVL.

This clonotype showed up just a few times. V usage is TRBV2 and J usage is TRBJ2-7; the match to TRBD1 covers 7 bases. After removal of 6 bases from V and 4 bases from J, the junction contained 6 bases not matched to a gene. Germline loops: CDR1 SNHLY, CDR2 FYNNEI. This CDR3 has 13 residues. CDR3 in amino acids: CASRDRTTYEQYF. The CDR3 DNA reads TGTGCCAGCAGGGACAGGACGACATACGAGCAGTACTTC.

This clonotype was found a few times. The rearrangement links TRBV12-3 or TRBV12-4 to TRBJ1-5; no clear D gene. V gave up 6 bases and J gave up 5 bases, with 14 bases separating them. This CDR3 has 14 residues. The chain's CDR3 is CASSPISSDQPQHF. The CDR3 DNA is TGTGCCAGCAGCCCTATATCTTCTGATCAGCCCCAGCATTTT.

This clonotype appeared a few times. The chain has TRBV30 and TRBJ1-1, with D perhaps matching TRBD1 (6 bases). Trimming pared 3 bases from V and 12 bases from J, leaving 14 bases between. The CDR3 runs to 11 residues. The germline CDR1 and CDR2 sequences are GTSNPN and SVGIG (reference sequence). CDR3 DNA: TGTGCCTGGAGGGGTGGCAGGGGTCCTTTCTTT. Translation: CAWRGGRGPFF.

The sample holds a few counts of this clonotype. Written as DNA, the CDR3 is TGTGCCAGCAGTTACTCTCGGGCAGGGACGAACACTGAAGCTTTCTTT. Its protein is CASSYSRAGTNTEAFF. The V and J genes are TRBV6-2 or TRBV6-3 and TRBJ1-1; D possibly corresponds to TRBD1 (5 bases). The CDR3 sequence is 16 residues long. Germline V gene sequence: CDR1 MNHEY, CDR2 SVGEGT. V lost 0 bases and J 1 base, leaving 12 bases between the germline ends.

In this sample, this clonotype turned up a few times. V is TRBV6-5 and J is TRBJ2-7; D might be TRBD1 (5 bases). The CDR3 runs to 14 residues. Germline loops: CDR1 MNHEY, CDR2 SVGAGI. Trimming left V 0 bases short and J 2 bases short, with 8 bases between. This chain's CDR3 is CASSYSAGTYEQYF. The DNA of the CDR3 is TGTGCCAGCAGTTACTCCGCAGGGACCTACGAGCAGTACTTC.

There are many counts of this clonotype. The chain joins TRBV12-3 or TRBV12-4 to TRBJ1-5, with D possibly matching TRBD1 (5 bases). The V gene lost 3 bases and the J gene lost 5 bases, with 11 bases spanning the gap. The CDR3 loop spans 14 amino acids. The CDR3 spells CASSFGLTDQPQHF. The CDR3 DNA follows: TGTGCCAGCAGTTTCGGCCTGACAGATCAGCCCCAGCATTTT.

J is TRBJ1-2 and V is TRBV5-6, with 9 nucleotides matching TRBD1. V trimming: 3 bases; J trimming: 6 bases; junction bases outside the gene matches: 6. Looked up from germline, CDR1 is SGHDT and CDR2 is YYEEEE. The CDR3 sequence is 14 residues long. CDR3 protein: CASSSPGQGDGYTF. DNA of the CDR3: TGTGCCAGCAGCTCGCCGGGACAGGGAGATGGCTACACCTTC.

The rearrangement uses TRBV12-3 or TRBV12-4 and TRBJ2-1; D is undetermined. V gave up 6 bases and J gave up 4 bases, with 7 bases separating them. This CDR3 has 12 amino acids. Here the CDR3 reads CASSILYNEQFF. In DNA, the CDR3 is TGTGCCAGCAGCATCCTATACAATGAGCAGTTCTTC.

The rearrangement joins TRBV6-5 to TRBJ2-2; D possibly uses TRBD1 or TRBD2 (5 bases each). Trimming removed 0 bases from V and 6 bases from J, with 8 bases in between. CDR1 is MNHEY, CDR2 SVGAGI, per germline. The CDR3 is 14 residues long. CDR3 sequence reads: CASSYSRGAGELFF. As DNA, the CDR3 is TGTGCCAGCAGTTACTCGAGAGGGGCCGGGGAGCTGTTTTTT.

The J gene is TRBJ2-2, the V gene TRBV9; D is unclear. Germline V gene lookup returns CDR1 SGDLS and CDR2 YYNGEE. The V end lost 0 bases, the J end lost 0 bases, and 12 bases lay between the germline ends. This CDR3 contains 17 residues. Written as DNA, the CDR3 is TGTGCCAGCAGCGTAGGATTGGCAGCCGCGAACACCGGGGAGCTGTTTTTT. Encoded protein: CASSVGLAAANTGELFF.